Listed below are T cell receptor beta chains from one sample, sequenced in a study of T cells in Graves' hyperthyroidism and ophthalmopathy. A single record per CDR3 protein comes from TCRdb applying MiXCR to the multiplex PCR reads. Here the sample spans 200,000 to 250,000 distinct CDR3 sequences, 15% to 20% being singletons. Sequencing was carried out using blood. The receptors were gathered from a man aged 45-65 years with Graves' hyperthyroidism. The conserved cysteine and the conserved F or W are not part of the CDR3 here.

cdr3_aa,j_call,v_call
SVRTGGSTDTQY,TRBJ2-3,TRBV29-1
ASSQDRWTGRAAKNIQY,TRBJ2-4,TRBV4-2
ASSSGQDEQF,TRBJ2-1,TRBV2
ASSSNNQPQH,TRBJ1-5,TRBV28
ASRDNGYSNQPQH,TRBJ1-5,TRBV2
AWSRRGSLDQPQH,TRBJ1-5,TRBV30
ASSLPGLAGGVEQF,TRBJ2-1,TRBV28
ASSRRTSGSQSGNEQF,TRBJ2-1,TRBV19
ATSGGRDRAYNEQF,TRBJ2-1,TRBV15
ASSLVLAGGGTGELF,TRBJ2-2,TRBV7-8
ASSYRRRSGNQPQH,TRBJ1-5,TRBV6-2/TRBV6-3
ASSQAGVAQY,TRBJ2-3,TRBV14
ATSDPGLTLQETQY,TRBJ2-5,TRBV24-1
ASSAPGTTTDTQY,TRBJ2-3,TRBV12-3/TRBV12-4
ASSLVESLLF,TRBJ2-2,TRBV7-9
ASSQDSSGNTIY,TRBJ1-3,TRBV3-1
ASSLGPAYNEQF,TRBJ2-1,TRBV28
ASTGGGYPYEQY,TRBJ2-7,TRBV12-3/TRBV12-4
ASRSGQGAFNEQF,TRBJ2-1,TRBV5-5
ASSIGAGEKLF,TRBJ1-4,TRBV13
SAVFGTQSPYEQY,TRBJ2-7,TRBV20-1
SAKSTGYSPRGETQY,TRBJ2-5,TRBV20-1
ASSPPGTGPETQY,TRBJ2-5,TRBV18
ASRSGTSGQETQY,TRBJ2-5,TRBV11-2
ASSSLLSGEYNEQF,TRBJ2-1,TRBV7-9
ATLREISYNEQF,TRBJ2-1,TRBV2
ASSLESGSSYEQY,TRBJ2-7,TRBV11-3
SVGTTYEQY,TRBJ2-7,TRBV29-1
ASSESNEGQF,TRBJ2-1,TRBV6-1
SARGETGTHGGGYT,TRBJ1-2,TRBV20-1
ASSFTAGGSGEKLF,TRBJ1-4,TRBV7-9
SASGPSRGNEQF,TRBJ2-1,TRBV20-1
ASSQAGDYGYT,TRBJ1-2,TRBV7-9
ASSLMAATGPTQY,TRBJ2-3,TRBV5-1
ASSLDRGADTQY,TRBJ2-3,TRBV5-8
ARTGGFQPQH,TRBJ1-5,TRBV28
ASSRDLDTEAF,TRBJ1-1,TRBV3-1
SADMSRDSGREDYT,TRBJ1-2,TRBV20-1
ASSHDREYSEQF,TRBJ2-1,TRBV28
ASSIWTGRRRLNTEAF,TRBJ1-1,TRBV19
ASRPARDETQY,TRBJ2-5,TRBV27
SASPGTEQETQY,TRBJ2-5,TRBV20-1
ASTGRRENTEAF,TRBJ1-1,TRBV7-9
ASSSSGSLGEQY,TRBJ2-7,TRBV27
ASRASAGYEQY,TRBJ2-7,TRBV27
ASSDRQGAILVPNVLT,TRBJ2-6,TRBV9
ASSLVALSYNEQF,TRBJ2-1,TRBV7-9
ASSLTGYNEQF,TRBJ2-1,TRBV11-2
SALAGGGETQY,TRBJ2-5,TRBV20-1